What follows are 10 T cell receptor beta chains derived from one specimen sequenced in a study of T-cell reconstitution after alpha-beta-depleted transplantation in children. Unique molecular identifiers were built into the TCRbeta library. Using its own MiXCR run on the PCR reads, TCRdb lists one record per CDR3 protein. The top ten clones hold 28% of a sample with about a million distinct CDR3 sequences, roughly 31% of them seen once. The material sequenced was PBMCs, mostly from graft donor cells, taken 360 days after TCRalphabeta/CD19-depleted stem cell transplant. These receptors all stem from a boy in the first two years of life who had a stem cell transplant for SCID, so the T cells may come from the graft donor.

The chain carries TRBV7-3 and TRBJ2-3; 7 bases are shared with TRBD1. This CDR3 has 16 residues. Trimming at V came to 4 bases and at J to 3 bases, leaving 10 bases not matched to a gene. Germline V gene lookup returns CDR1 SGHTA and CDR2 FQGTGA. The CDR3 loop reads CASSSSGGYETDTQYF. The CDR3 nucleotides are TGTGCCAGCAGCTCATCAGGGGGATATGAAACAGATACGCAGTATTTT.

J is TRBJ2-1 and V is TRBV4-1, with D possibly matching TRBD1 (5 bases). V lost 3 bases and J 0 bases, leaving 12 bases between the germline ends. The germline V gene has CDR1 MGHRA and CDR2 YSYEKL. The length of the CDR3 is 16 residues. The CDR3 protein is CASSHPGYSSYNEQFF. The CDR3 region has the DNA TGCGCCAGCAGCCACCCAGGGTATTCCTCCTACAATGAGCAGTTCTTC.

This rearrangement joins TRBV24-1 to TRBJ2-3; TRBD2 matches at 8 bases. The CDR3 is 11 amino acids. Germline V gives CDR1 KGHDR, CDR2 SFDVKD. The V segment lost 12 bases and the J segment 4 bases; nucleotides outside the gene matches: 2. This CDR3 reads CAAGGADTQYF. As DNA, the CDR3 is TGTGCCGCGGGGGGCGCAGATACGCAGTATTTT.

This clonotype was seen more than once but under ten times. V gene TRBV12-3 or TRBV12-4 combines with J gene TRBJ2-1, with TRBD2 matching over 13 bases. The CDR3 contains 17 residues. With V trimmed by 4 bases and J by 7 bases, 10 bases remained unmatched. CDR3 loop: CASSSPRLAGGLNEQFF. As DNA, the CDR3 is TGTGCCAGCAGTTCCCCCCGACTAGCGGGGGGTTTAAATGAGCAGTTCTTC.

The genes are TRBV11-1 and TRBJ2-1; D gene ambiguous. V lost 7 bases, J lost 7 bases, and 11 bases lay in between. CDR3 length: 12 amino acids. Germline values: CDR1 SGHAT, CDR2 FQDESV (reference sequence). The CDR3 coding sequence is TGTGCCAGCACCCCCAGCCGGAATGAGCAGTTCTTC. Residues: CASTPSRNEQFF.

The chain uses TRBV27 and TRBJ2-1; D may be TRBD2 (6 bases). V was cut by 5 bases and J by 6 bases, with 14 bases left in between. This CDR3 spans 14 amino acids. Germline CDR1 reads MNHEY; CDR2 reads SMNVEV (reference sequence). CDR3 amino acids: CASSPYGGSNEQFF. CDR3 nucleotides: TGTGCCAGCAGTCCGTACGGGGGAAGCAATGAGCAGTTCTTC.

V and J are TRBV5-5 and TRBJ1-1; 7 nucleotides align to TRBD1. With V trimmed by 0 bases and J by 5 bases, 4 bases remained unmatched. The CDR3 loop spans 14 amino acids. Germline V gene lookup returns CDR1 SGHKS and CDR2 YYEKEE (reference sequence). This CDR3 is CASSLDRGITEAFF. In nucleotides, the CDR3 is TGTGCCAGCAGCTTGGACAGGGGAATTACTGAAGCTTTCTTT.

The J gene is TRBJ1-2, the V gene TRBV4-3; D perhaps matches TRBD1 (5 bases). The CDR3 has 13 residues. V dropped 1 base and J dropped 4 bases, with 7 bases sitting between them. Per the germline V gene, CDR1 is LGHNA and CDR2 is YSLEER. The CDR3 bases are TGCGCCAGCAGCCAAGCGGGACCCTATGGCTACACCTTC. It yields the protein CASSQAGPYGYTF.

The rearrangement joins TRBV19 to TRBJ2-1, with 9 nucleotides matching TRBD1. Germline loops: CDR1 LNHDA, CDR2 SQIVND (reference sequence). The V gene end was trimmed by 6 bases and the J gene end by 9 bases; junction bases not matched to a gene: 9. The CDR3 has 14 residues. The CDR3 coding sequence is TGTGCCAGTAGACCTCCGGGACAGGGCAGTGAGCAGTTCTTC. Translating it yields CASRPPGQGSEQFF. The variable domain in full, with the rest retrieved from reference TRBV19 and TRBJ2-1, is DGGITQSPKYLFRKEGQNVTLSCEQNLNHDAMYWYRQDPGQGLRLIYYSQIVNDFQKGDIAEGYSVSREKKESFPLTVTSAQKNPTAFYLCASRPPGQGSEQFFGPGTRLTVL.

The J gene is TRBJ2-1, the V gene TRBV28, with TRBD1 matching 7 bases. V dropped 5 bases and J dropped 8; count of bases not matched to a gene: 12. Germline CDR1 reads MDHEN; CDR2 reads SYDVKM. This CDR3 is built from 15 residues. The CDR3 nucleotides are TGTGCCAGCAGTCCCTCCGACAGGGTGGTCTATGAGCAGTTCTTC. It translates to CASSPSDRVVYEQFF.